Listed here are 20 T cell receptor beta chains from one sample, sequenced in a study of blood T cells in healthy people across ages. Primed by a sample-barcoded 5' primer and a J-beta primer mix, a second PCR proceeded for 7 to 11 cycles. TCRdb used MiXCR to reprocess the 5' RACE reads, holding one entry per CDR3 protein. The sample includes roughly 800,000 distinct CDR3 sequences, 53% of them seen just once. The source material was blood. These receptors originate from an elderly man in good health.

In nucleotides, the CDR3 is TGTGCCAGCAGCATCAGCGGACAGCCCCTCCACTTT. Encoded protein: CASSISGQPLHF. This chain connects TRBV7-9 to TRBJ1-6; maybe TRBD1 (6 bases). Trimming shortened V by 5 bases and J by 13 bases, and 12 bases separated the two germline ends. Germline V gene sequence: CDR1 SEHNR, CDR2 FQNEAQ (reference sequence). The CDR3 contains 12 residues.

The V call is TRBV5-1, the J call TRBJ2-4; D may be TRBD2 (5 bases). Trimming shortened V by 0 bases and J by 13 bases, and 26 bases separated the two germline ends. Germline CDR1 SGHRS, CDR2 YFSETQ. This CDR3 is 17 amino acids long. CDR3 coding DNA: TGCGCCAGCAGCTTGGACCGCCCAGCGGCCCTTATGAGTGAGCAGTACTTC. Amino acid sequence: CASSLDRPAALMSEQYF. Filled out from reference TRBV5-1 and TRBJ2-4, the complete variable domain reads KAGVTQTPRYLIKTRGQQVTLSCSPISGHRSVSWYQQTPGQGLQFLFEYFSETQRNKGNFPGRFSGRQFSNSRSEMNVSTLELGDSALYLCASSLDRPAALMSEQYFGAGTRLSVL.

CDR3 DNA: TGTGCCAGCAGCTTAGTATGGGGGGCCGGGCACAGATACGCGTATTTT. Translating gives CASSLVWGAGHRYAYF. The rearrangement links TRBV7-8 to TRBJ2-3; perhaps D is TRBD1 or TRBD2 (6 bases each). The CDR3 sequence is 16 residues long. The germline V gene encodes CDR1 SGHVS and CDR2 FQNEAQ. Trimming took off 1 base at V and 14 bases at J, with 25 bases between the two ends. The variable domain in full, completed from reference TRBV7-8 and TRBJ2-3, reads GAGVSQSPRYKVAKRGQDVALRCDPISGHVSLFWYQQALGQGPEFLTYFQNEAQLDKSGLPSDRFFAERPEGSVSTLKIQRTQQEDSAVYLCASSLVWGAGHRYAYFGPGTRLTVL.

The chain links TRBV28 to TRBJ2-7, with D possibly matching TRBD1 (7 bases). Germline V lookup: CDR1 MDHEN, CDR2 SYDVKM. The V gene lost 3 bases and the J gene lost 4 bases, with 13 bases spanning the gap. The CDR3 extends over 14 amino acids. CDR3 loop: CASSFGGTVYEQYF. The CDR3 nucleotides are TGTGCCAGCAGTTTTGGGGGGACAGTGTACGAGCAGTACTTC.

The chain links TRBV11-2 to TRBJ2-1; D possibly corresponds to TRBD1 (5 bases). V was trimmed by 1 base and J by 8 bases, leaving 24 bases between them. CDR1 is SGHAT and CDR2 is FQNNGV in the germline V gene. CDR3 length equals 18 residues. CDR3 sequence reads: CASSLVLGAGYLWDEQFF. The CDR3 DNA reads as TGTGCCAGCAGCTTAGTTCTTGGGGCTGGATACCTCTGGGATGAGCAGTTCTTC.

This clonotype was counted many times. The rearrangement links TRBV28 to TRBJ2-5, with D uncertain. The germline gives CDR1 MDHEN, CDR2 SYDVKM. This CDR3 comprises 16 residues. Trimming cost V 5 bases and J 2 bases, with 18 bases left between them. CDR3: CASSPALGLGQETQYF. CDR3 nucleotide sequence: TGTGCCAGCAGTCCCGCCCTGGGTTTGGGGCAAGAGACCCAGTACTTC.

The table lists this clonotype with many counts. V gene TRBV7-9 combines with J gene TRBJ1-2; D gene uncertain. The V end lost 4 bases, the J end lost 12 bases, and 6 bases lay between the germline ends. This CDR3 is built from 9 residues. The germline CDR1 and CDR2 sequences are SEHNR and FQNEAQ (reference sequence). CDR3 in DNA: TGTGCCAGCAGCTCGGATAACACCTTC. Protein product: CASSSDNTF.

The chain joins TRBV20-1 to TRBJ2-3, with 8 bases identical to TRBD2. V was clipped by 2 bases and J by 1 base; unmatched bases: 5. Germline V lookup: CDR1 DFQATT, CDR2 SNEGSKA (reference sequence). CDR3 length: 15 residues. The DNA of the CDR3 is TGCAGTGCTAGATGGATGACTAGCGGCACAGATACGCAGTATTTT. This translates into CSARWMTSGTDTQYF.

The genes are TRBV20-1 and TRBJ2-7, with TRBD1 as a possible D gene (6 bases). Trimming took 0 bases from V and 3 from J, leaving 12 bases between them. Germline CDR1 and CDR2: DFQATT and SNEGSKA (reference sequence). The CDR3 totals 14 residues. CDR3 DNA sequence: TGCAGTGCTAGAGATCAGGGGAAAGGCTACGAGCAGTACTTC. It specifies CSARDQGKGYEQYF.

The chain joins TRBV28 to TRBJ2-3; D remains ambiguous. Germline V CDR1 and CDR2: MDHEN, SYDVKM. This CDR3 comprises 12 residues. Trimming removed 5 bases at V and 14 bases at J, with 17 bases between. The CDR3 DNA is TGTGCCAGCAGTCCCACTAACAGATACGCGTATTTT. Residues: CASSPTNRYAYF.

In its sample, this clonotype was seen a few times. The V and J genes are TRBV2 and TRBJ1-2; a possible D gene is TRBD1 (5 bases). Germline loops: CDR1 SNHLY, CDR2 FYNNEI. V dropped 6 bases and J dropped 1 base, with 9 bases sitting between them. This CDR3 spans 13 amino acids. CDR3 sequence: CASRAGLNYGYTF. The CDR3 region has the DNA TGTGCCAGCAGGGCGGGACTTAACTATGGCTACACCTTC.

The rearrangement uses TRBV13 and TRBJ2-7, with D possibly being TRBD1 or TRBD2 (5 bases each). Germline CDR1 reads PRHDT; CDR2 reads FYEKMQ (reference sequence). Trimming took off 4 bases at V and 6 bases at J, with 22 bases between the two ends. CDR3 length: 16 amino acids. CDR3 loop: CASSSSGGGSPSEQYF. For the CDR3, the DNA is TGTGCCAGCAGCTCCTCGGGTGGGGGATCCCCATCCGAGCAGTACTTC.

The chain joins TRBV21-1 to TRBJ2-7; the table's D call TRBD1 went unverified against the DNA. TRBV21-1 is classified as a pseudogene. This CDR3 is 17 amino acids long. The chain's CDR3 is CASRTRGDGTGGAEQYF. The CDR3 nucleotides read TGTGCCAGCAGAACAAGAGGGGATGGGACAGGGGGGGCGGAGCAGTACTTC.

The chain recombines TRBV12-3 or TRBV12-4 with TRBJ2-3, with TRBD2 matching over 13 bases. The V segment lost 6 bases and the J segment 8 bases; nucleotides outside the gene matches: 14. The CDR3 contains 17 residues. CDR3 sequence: CASSRGLAGAPRGTQYF. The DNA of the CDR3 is TGTGCCAGCAGCCGCGGACTAGCGGGAGCCCCGCGGGGTACGCAGTATTTT.

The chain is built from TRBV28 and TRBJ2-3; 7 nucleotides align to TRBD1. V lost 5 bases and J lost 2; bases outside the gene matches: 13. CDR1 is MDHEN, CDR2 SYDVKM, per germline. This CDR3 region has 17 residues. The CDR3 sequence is CASSRNRGDYHTDTQYF. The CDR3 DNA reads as TGTGCCAGCAGTCGTAACAGGGGCGACTACCACACAGATACGCAGTATTTT.

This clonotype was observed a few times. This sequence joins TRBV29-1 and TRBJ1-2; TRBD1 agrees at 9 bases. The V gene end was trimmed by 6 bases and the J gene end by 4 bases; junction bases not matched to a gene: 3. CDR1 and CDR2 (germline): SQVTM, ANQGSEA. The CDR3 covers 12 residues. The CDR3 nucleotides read TGCAGCGTGGGGACAGGGCCCTATGGCTACACCTTC. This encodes CSVGTGPYGYTF.

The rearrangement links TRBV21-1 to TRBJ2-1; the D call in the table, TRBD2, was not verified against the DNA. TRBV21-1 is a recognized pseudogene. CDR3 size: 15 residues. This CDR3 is CASTPGGRDYNEQFF. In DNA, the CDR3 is TGTGCCAGCACCCCTGGCGGGAGGGATTACAATGAGCAGTTCTTC.

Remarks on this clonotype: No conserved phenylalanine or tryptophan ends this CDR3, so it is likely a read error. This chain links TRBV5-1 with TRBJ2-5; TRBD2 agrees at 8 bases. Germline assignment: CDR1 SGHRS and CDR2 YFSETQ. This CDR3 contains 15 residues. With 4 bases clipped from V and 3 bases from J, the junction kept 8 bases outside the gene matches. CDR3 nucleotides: TGCGCCAGCAGCCCCGGGATAGCGGGAAAAGAGACCCAGTACTGC. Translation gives CASSPGIAGKETQYC.

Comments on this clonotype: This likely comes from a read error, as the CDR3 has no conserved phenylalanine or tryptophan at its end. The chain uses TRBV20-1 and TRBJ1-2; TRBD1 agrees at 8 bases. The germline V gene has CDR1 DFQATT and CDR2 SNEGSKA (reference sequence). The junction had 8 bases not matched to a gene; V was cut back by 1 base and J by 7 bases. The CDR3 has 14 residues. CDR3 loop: CSARGGRGQGGYTL. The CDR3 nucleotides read TGCAGTGCTAGAGGTGGCAGGGGGCAAGGTGGCTACACCTTA.

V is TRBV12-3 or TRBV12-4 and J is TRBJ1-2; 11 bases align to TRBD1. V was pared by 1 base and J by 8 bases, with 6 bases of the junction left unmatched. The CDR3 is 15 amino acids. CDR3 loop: CASSLVGQGAGGYTF. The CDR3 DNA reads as TGTGCCAGCAGTTTAGTAGGACAGGGGGCGGGCGGCTACACCTTC.